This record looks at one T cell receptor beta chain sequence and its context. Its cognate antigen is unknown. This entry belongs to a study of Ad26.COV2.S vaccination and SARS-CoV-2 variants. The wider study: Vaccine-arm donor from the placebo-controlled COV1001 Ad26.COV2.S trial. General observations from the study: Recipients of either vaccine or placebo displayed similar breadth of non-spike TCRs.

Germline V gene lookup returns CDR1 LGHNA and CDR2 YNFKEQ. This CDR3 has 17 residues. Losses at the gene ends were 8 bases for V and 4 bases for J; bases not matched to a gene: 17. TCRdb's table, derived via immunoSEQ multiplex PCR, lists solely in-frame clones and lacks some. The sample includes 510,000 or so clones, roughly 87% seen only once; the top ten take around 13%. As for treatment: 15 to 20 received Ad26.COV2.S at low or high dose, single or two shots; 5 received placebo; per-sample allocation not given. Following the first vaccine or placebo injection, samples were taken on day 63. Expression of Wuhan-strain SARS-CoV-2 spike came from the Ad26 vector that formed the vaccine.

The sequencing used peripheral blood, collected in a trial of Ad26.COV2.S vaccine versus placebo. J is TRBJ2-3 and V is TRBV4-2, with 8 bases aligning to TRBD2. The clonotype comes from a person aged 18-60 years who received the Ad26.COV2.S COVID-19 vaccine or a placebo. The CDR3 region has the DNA TGTGCCAGCGGACCCGTCGGGGGGGCTGGTGGTGCAGATACGCAGTATTTT. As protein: CASGPVGGAGGADTQYF.